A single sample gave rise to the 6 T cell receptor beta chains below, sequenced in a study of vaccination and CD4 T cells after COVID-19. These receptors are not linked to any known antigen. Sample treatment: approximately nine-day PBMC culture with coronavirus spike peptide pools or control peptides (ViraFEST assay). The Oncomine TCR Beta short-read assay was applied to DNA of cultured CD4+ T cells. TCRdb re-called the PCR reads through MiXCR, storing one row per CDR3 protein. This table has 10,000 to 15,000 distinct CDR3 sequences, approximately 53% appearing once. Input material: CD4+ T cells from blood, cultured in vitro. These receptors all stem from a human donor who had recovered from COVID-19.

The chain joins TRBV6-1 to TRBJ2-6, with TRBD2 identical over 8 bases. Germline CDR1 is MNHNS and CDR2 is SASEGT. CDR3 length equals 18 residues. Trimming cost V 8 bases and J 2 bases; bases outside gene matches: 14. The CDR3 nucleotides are TGTGCCAGCTCTATAGCGGGAAAGAGAACTCCTGGGGCCAACGTCCTGACTTTC. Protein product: CASSIAGKRTPGANVLTF.

The CDR3 reads CSARDYPEQFF. In DNA, the CDR3 is TGCAGTGCTAGAGATTACCCTGAGCAGTTCTTC. The rearrangement links TRBV20-1 to TRBJ2-1; no clear D. CDR3 length: 11 residues. Germline V gives CDR1 DFQATT, CDR2 SNEGSKA (reference sequence). Trimming took 0 bases from V and 9 from J, leaving 6 bases between them.

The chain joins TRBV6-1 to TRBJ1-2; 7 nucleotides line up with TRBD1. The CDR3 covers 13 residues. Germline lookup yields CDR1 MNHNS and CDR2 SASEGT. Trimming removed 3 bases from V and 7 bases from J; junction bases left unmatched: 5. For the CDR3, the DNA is TGTGCCAGCAGTGACCCAGACAGGGCTGGCTACACCTTC. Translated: CASSDPDRAGYTF.

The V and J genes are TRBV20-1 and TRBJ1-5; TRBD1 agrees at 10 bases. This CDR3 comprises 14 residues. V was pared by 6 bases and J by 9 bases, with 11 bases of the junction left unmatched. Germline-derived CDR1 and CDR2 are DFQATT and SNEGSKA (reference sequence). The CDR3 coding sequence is TGCAGTGCCTTCGACAGGGGGCAGGTCATGCCCCAGCATTTT. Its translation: CSAFDRGQVMPQHF.

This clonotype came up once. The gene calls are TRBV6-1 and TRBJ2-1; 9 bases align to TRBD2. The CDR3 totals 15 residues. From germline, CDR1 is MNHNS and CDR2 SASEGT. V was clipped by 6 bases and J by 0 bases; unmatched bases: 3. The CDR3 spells CASRKRGASYNEQFF. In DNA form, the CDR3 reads TGTGCCAGCAGGAAGCGGGGGGCCTCCTACAATGAGCAGTTCTTC.

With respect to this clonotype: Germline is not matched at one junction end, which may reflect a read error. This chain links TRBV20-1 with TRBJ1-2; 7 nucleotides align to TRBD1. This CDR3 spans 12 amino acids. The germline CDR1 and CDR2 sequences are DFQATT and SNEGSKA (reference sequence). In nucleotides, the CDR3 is TGCAGTGCCGGGACAGCCGACGCAGGCTATACCTTC. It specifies CSAGTADAGYTF.